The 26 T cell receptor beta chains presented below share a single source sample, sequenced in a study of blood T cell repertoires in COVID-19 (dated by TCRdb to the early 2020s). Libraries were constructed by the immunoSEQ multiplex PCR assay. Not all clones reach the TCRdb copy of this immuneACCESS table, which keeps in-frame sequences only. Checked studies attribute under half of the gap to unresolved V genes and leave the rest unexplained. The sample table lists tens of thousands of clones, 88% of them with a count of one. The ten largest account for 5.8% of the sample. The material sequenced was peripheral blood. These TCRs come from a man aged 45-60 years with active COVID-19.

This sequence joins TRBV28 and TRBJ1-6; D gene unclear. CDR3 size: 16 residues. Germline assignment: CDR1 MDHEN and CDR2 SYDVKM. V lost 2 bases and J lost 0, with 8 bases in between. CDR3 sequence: CASSLISSSYNSPLHF. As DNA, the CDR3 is TGTGCCAGCAGTTTAATATCGAGCTCCTATAATTCACCCCTCCACTTT.

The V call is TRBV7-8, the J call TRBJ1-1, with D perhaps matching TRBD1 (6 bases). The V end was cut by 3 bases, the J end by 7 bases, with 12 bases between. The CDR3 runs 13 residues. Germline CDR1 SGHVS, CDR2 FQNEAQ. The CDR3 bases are TGTGCCAGCAGCTTGGACAGCCGGAATGAAGCTTTCTTT. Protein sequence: CASSLDSRNEAFF.

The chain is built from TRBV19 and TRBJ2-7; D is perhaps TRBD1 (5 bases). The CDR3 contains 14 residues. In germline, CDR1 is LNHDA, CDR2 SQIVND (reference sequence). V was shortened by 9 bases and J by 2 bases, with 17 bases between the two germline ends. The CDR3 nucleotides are TGTGCCAGCCGAAGGGGTGAAGGGACCTACGAGCAGTACTTC. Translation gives CASRRGEGTYEQYF.

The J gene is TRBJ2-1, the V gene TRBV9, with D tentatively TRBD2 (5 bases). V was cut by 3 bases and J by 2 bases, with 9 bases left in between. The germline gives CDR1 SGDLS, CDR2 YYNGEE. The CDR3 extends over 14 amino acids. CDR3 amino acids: CASSALAPYNEQFF. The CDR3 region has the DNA TGTGCCAGCAGCGCCCTAGCACCCTACAATGAGCAGTTCTTC.

The DNA of the CDR3 is TGTGCCAGCAGTCAAACGGGGTTTGTGGATGGCTACACCTTC. It encodes CASSQTGFVDGYTF. The chain recombines TRBV28 with TRBJ1-2; D ambiguous. Germline-derived CDR1 and CDR2 are MDHEN and SYDVKM. Deletions cut 5 bases from V and 6 bases from J, with 16 bases between. The CDR3 is 14 amino acids.

The CDR3 sequence: CASSFSGSRNEQFF. The CDR3 DNA reads as TGTGCCAGCAGTTTTTCCGGGAGCCGCAATGAGCAGTTCTTC. The genes are TRBV28 and TRBJ2-1, with D possibly being TRBD2 (6 bases). The V end was cut by 3 bases, the J end by 6 bases, with 12 bases between. This CDR3 region has 14 residues. Germline assignment: CDR1 MDHEN and CDR2 SYDVKM. Supplemented by reference TRBV28 and TRBJ2-1, the full variable domain reads DVKVTQSSRYLVKRTGEKVFLECVQDMDHENMFWYRQDPGLGLRLIYFSYDVKMKEKGDIPEGYSVSREKKERFSLILESASTNQTSMYLCASSFSGSRNEQFFGPGTRLTVL.

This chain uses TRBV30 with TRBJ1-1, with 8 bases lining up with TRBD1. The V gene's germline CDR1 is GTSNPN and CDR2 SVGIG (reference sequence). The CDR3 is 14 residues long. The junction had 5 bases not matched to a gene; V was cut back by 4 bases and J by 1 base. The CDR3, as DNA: TGTGCCTGGATGGGGACAGGTGGGAACACTGAAGCTTTCTTT. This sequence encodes CAWMGTGGNTEAFF.

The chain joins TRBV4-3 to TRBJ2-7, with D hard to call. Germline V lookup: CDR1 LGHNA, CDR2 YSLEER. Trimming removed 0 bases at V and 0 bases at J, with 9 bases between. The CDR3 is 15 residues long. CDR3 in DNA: TGCGCCAGCAGCCAAGAGAATAGCACCTCCTACGAGCAGTACTTC. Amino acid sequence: CASSQENSTSYEQYF.

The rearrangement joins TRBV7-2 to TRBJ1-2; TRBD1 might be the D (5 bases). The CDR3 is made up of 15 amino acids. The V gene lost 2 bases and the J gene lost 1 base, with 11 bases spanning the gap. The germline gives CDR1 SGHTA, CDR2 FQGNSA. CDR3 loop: CASSLTSGINYGYTF. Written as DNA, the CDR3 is TGTGCCAGCAGCTTAACGTCAGGGATTAACTATGGCTACACCTTC.

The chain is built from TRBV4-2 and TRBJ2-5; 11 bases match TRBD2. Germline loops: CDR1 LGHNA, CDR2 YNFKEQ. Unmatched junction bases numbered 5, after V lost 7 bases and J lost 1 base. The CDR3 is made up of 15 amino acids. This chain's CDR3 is CASNSGTSGQETQYF. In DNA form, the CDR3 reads TGTGCCAGCAACTCCGGGACTAGCGGCCAAGAGACCCAGTACTTC.

DNA of the CDR3: TGTGCCAGCAGTAGCGGGACCAGGGAGACCCAGTACTTC. Protein: CASSSGTRETQYF. The V gene is TRBV9, the J gene TRBJ2-5, with TRBD2 matching over 8 bases. The germline gives CDR1 SGDLS, CDR2 YYNGEE. The CDR3 length is 13 residues. With 5 bases clipped from V and 5 bases from J, the junction kept 5 bases outside the gene matches.

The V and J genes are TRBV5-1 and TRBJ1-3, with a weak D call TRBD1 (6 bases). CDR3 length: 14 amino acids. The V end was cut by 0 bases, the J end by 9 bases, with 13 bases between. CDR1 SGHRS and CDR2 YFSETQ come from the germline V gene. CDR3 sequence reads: CASSLGTERRTIYF. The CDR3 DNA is TGCGCCAGCAGCTTGGGGACAGAGAGACGCACCATATATTTT.

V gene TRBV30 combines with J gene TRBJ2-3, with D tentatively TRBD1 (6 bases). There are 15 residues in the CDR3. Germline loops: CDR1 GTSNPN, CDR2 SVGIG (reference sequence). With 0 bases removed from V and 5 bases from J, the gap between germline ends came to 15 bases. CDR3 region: CAWSVRGGGGDTQYF. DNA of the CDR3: TGTGCCTGGAGTGTACGAGGGGGTGGGGGAGATACGCAGTATTTT.

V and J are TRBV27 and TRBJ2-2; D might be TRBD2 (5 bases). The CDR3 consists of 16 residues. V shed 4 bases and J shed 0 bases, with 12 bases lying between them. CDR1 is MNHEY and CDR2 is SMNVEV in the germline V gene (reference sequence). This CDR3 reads CASSWGDHTNTGELFF. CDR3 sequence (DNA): TGTGCCAGCAGTTGGGGAGATCATACGAACACCGGGGAGCTGTTTTTT.

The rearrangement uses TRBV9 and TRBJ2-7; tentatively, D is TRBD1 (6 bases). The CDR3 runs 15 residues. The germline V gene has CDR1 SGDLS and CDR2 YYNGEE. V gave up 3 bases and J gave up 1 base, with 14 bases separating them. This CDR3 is CASSAGQLGSYEQYF. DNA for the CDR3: TGTGCCAGCAGCGCCGGACAGCTTGGGTCCTACGAGCAGTACTTC.

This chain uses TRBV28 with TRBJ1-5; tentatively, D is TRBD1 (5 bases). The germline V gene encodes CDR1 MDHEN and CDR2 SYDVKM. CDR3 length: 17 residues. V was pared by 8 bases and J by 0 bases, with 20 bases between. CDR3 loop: CASLSPGGFGSNQPQHF. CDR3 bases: TGTGCCAGCCTGAGTCCGGGGGGTTTTGGTAGCAATCAGCCCCAGCATTTT.

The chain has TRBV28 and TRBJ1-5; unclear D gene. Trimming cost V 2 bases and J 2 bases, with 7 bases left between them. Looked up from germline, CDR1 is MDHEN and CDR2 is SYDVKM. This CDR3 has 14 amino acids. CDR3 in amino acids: CASSLMPGNQPQHF. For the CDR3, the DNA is TGTGCCAGCAGTTTAATGCCGGGCAATCAGCCCCAGCATTTT.

The CDR3, as DNA: TGTGCCAGCAGCCCTAGCGGGAGAGCAGATACGCAGTATTTT. Amino acid sequence: CASSPSGRADTQYF. V and J are TRBV11-3 and TRBJ2-3; 10 bases line up with TRBD2. J gave up 4 bases and V 5 bases, and 3 bases lay outside the gene matches. CDR3 length equals 14 residues. Germline-derived CDR1 and CDR2 are SGHNT and YENEEA.

CDR3 DNA: TGTGCCAGCAGCAACACCAGGGGTCCATCCCACGAGCAGTACTTC. This codes for CASSNTRGPSHEQYF. This chain connects TRBV21-1 to TRBJ2-7; TRBD1 is the table's D call and was not checked against the DNA. TRBV21-1 is a known pseudogene. The CDR3 sequence is 15 residues long.

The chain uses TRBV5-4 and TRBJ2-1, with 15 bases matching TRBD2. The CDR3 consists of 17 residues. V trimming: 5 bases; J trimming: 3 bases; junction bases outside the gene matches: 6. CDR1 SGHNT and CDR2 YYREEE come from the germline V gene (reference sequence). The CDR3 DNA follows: TGTGCCAGCAGTTCGGGACTAGCGGGAGGAAACTACAATGAGCAGTTCTTC. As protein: CASSSGLAGGNYNEQFF.

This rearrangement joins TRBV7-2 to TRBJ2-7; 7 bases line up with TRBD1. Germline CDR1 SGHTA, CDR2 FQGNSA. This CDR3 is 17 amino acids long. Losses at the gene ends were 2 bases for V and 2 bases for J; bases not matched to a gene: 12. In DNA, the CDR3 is TGTGCCAGCAGCTTAAGACCTCCCCCGACAGGGCCCTACGAGCAGTACTTC. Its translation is CASSLRPPPTGPYEQYF.

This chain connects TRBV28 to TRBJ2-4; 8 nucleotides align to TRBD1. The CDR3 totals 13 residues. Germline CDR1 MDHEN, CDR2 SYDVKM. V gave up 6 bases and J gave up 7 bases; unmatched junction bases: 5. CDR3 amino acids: CASSSGQVNIQYF. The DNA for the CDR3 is TGTGCCAGCAGCTCGGGACAGGTGAACATTCAGTACTTC.

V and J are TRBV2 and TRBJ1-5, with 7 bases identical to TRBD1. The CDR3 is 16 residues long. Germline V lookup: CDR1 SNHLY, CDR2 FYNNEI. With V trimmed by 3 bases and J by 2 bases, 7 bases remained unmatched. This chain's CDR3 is CASSDTSGTGNQPQHF. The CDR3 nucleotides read TGTGCCAGCAGTGATACTTCCGGGACAGGCAATCAGCCCCAGCATTTT. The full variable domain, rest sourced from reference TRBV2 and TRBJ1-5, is EPEVTQTPSHQVTQMGQEVILRCVPISNHLYFYWYRQILGQKVEFLVSFYNNEISEKSEIFDDQFSVERPDGSNFTLKIRSTKLEDSAMYFCASSDTSGTGNQPQHFGDGTRLSIL.

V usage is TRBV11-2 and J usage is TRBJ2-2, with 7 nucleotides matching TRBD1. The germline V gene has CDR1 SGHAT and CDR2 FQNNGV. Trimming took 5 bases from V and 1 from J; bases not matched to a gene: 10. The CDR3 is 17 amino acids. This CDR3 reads CASSTGANSKNTGELFF. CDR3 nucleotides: TGTGCCAGCAGCACAGGGGCGAACTCAAAGAACACCGGGGAGCTGTTTTTT. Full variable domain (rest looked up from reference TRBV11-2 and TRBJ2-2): EAGVAQSPRYKIIEKRQSVAFWCNPISGHATLYWYQQILGQGPKLLIQFQNNGVVDDSQLPKDRFSAERLKGVDSTLKIQPAKLEDSAVYLCASSTGANSKNTGELFFGEGSRLTVL.

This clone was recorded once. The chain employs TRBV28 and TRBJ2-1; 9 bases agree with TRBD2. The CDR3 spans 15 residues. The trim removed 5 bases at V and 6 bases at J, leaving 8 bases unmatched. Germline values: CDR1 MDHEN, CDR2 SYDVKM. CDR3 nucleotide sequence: TGTGCCAGCAGTGTTGCGTTAGCGGGGGTCAATGAGCAGTTCTTC. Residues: CASSVALAGVNEQFF.

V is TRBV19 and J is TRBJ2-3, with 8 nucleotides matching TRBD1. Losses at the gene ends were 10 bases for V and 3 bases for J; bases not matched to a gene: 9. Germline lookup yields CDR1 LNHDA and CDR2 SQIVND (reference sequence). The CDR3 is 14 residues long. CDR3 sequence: CATRTGRGTDTQYF. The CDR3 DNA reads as TGTGCCACCCGGACAGGGAGAGGGACAGATACGCAGTATTTT.